This entry describes one T cell receptor beta chain. This entry belongs to a study of cytomegalovirus exposure and HLA in healthy donors. In the PCR, 60 Vbeta and 13 Jbeta primers were used. Profiling relied on immunoSEQ multiplex PCR, and the TCRdb table lists in-frame clones only, not all of them. Among about 120,000 clones listed, less than 85% were seen once. The CDR3 consists of 12 residues. Trimming stripped 6 bases from V and 10 bases from J, with 16 bases between. CDR1 and CDR2 from the germline V gene are MDHEN and SYDVKM. Source material: PBMCs. This chain links TRBV28 with TRBJ2-7, with D possibly matching TRBD2 (5 bases). The sequence was obtained from a man aged 25 to 40 in good health and CMV-seropositive. This chain's CDR3 is CASSRRFGFQYF. As DNA, the CDR3 is TGTGCCAGCAGCCGGAGGTTCGGTTTCCAGTACTTC.